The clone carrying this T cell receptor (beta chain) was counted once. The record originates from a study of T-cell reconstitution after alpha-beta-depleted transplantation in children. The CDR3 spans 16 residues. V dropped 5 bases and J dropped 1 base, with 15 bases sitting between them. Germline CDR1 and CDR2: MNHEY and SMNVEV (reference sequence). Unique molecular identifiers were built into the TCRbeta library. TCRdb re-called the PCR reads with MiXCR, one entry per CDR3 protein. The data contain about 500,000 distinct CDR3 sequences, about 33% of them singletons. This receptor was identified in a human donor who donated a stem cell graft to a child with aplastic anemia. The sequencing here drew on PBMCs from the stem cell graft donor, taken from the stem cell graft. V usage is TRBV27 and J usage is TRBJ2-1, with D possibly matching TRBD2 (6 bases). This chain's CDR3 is CASSIGTHPSYNEQFF. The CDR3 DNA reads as TGTGCCAGCAGTATTGGGACTCACCCTTCCTACAATGAGCAGTTCTTC.